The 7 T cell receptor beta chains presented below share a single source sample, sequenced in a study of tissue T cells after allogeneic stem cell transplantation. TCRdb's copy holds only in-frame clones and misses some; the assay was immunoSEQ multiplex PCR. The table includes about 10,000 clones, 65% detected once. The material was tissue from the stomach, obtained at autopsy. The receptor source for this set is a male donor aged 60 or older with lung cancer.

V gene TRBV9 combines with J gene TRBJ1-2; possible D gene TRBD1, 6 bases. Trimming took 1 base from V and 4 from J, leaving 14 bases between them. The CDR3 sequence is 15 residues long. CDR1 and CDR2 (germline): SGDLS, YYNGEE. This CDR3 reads CASSVLSTGAYGYTF. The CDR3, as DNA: TGTGCCAGCAGCGTACTTTCCACGGGGGCCTATGGCTACACCTTC.

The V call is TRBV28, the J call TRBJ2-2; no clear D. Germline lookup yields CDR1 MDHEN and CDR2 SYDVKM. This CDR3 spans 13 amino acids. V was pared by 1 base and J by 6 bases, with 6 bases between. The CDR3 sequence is CASSLSSSGELFF. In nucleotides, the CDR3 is TGTGCCAGCAGTTTATCGAGCTCCGGGGAGCTGTTTTTT.

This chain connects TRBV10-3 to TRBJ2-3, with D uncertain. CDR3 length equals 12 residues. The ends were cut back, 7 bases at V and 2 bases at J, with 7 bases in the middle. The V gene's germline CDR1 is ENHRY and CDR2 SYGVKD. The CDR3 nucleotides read TGTGCCATCAATGGGGACACAGATACGCAGTATTTT. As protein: CAINGDTDTQYF.

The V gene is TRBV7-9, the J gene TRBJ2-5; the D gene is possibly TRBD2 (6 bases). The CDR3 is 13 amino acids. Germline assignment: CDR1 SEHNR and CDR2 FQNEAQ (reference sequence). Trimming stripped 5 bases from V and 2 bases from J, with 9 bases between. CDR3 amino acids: CASSVGGQETQYF. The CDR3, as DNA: TGTGCCAGCAGCGTGGGGGGACAAGAGACCCAGTACTTC.

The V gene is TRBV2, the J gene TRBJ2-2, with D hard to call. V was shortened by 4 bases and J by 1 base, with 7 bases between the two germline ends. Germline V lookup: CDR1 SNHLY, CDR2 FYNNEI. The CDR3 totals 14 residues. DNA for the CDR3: TGTGCCAGCAGTGGGTCCCAGAACACCGGGGAGCTGTTTTTT. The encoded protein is CASSGSQNTGELFF.

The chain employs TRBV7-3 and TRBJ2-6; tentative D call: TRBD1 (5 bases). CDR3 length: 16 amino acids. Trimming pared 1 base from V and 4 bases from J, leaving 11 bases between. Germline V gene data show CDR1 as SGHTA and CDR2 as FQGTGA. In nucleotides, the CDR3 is TGTGCCAGCAGCTTAAAGGCAGGGCCCGGGGCCAACGTCCTGACTTTC. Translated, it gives CASSLKAGPGANVLTF.

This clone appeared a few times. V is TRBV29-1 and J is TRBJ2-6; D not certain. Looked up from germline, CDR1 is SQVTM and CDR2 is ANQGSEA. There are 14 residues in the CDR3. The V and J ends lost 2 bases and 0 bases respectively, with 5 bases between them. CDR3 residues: CSVEPSSGANVLTF. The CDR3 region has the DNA TGCAGCGTTGAACCTTCCTCTGGGGCCAACGTCCTGACTTTC.